The 11 T cell receptor beta chains given below trace back to one sample, sequenced in a study of cytomegalovirus exposure and HLA in healthy donors. The protocol was immunoSEQ multiplex PCR, while the TCRdb copy is restricted to in-frame clones and leaves out a portion. The sample records fewer than 70,000 clones, around 90% being singletons. The material sequenced was PBMCs. Source of these receptors: a man between 18 and 35 years old in good health and CMV-seronegative.

The CDR3 here is CASSVERSLGLTQYF. The CDR3 nucleotides read TGTGCCAGCAGTGTCGAACGGAGTCTCGGGTTGACGCAGTATTTT. The V and J genes are TRBV27 and TRBJ2-3; D gene unclear. The CDR3 consists of 15 residues. Germline V gene data show CDR1 as MNHEY and CDR2 as SMNVEV (reference sequence). Trimming cost V 5 bases and J 9 bases, with 21 bases left between them.

The rearrangement joins TRBV28 to TRBJ1-1; 9 bases agree with TRBD1. Looked up from germline, CDR1 is MDHEN and CDR2 is SYDVKM. V dropped 6 bases and J dropped 3; count of bases not matched to a gene: 8. The CDR3 totals 15 residues. The CDR3, as DNA: TGTGCCAGCAGCCGGAGGACAGGGGCTTACACTGAAGCTTTCTTT. It specifies CASSRRTGAYTEAFF.

Concerning this clone: One end of the junction is discordant with germline, which a read error may explain. The chain joins TRBV28 to TRBJ1-2, with 7 bases that match TRBD1. The CDR3 covers 12 residues. CDR1 and CDR2 (germline): MDHEN, SYDVKM. Here the CDR3 DNA reads TGTGCCAGCAGTCCCGACAGGGTTTTATTCGCCTTC. This sequence encodes CASSPDRVLFAF.

The chain carries TRBV6-6 and TRBJ1-4, with D perhaps matching TRBD1 (5 bases). Deletions cut 0 bases from V and 6 bases from J, with 8 bases between. The CDR3 runs to 14 residues. Germline assignment: CDR1 MNHNY and CDR2 SVGAGI (reference sequence). This chain's CDR3 is CASSYSAGHEKLFF. DNA for the CDR3: TGTGCCAGCAGTTACTCCGCAGGGCATGAAAAACTGTTTTTT.

This clone has a handful of counts. V and J are TRBV29-1 and TRBJ2-3; 12 bases align to TRBD2. Per the germline V gene, CDR1 is SQVTM and CDR2 is ANQGSEA. This CDR3 region has 17 residues. With V trimmed by 3 bases and J by 6 bases, 13 bases remained unmatched. The DNA of the CDR3 is TGCAGCGTTGATGGATGGAGGGCGGGACTAGCGGGTGATACGCAGTATTTT. It encodes CSVDGWRAGLAGDTQYF.

The rearrangement uses TRBV6-4 and TRBJ1-1; perhaps TRBD1 as D (5 bases). V was trimmed by 6 bases and J by 1 base, leaving 9 bases between them. This CDR3 comprises 13 residues. The germline gives CDR1 MRHNA, CDR2 SNTAGT. CDR3 nucleotides: TGTGCCAGCAGGGACAATCGGAACACTGAAGCTTTCTTT. It specifies CASRDNRNTEAFF.

This clone was picked up a small number of times. This chain links TRBV2 with TRBJ2-3; D is possibly TRBD1 (6 bases). The CDR3 consists of 13 residues. The V gene lost 6 bases and the J gene lost 4 bases, with 11 bases spanning the gap. The germline CDR1 and CDR2 sequences are SNHLY and FYNNEI. CDR3 bases: TGTGCCAGCAGGGCGGACAGAGCAGATACGCAGTATTTT. It specifies CASRADRADTQYF.

This chain joins TRBV6-5 and TRBJ2-3; D is possibly TRBD1 (6 bases). Trimming took off 0 bases at V and 1 base at J, with 8 bases between the two ends. Germline V gene sequence: CDR1 MNHEY, CDR2 SVGAGI. This CDR3 spans 15 amino acids. The chain's CDR3 is CASSYSAGGTDTQYF. The CDR3 DNA follows: TGTGCCAGCAGTTACTCTGCAGGGGGCACAGATACGCAGTATTTT.

V gene TRBV27 combines with J gene TRBJ2-3, with TRBD2 identical over 7 bases. The length of the CDR3 is 16 residues. The V gene end was trimmed by 8 bases and the J gene end by 0 bases; junction bases not matched to a gene: 11. Germline V gene data show CDR1 as MNHEY and CDR2 as SMNVEV (reference sequence). CDR3 amino acids: CASRLQTSLSTDTQYF. The DNA of the CDR3 is TGTGCCAGCCGCCTTCAGACTAGCCTTAGCACAGATACGCAGTATTTT.

The chain carries TRBV5-6 and TRBJ1-4; D gene unclear. The CDR3 loop spans 13 amino acids. CDR1 SGHDT and CDR2 YYEEEE come from the germline V gene. The ends were cut back, 4 bases at V and 5 bases at J, with 9 bases in the middle. CDR3 residues: CASSQTWNEKLFF. The CDR3 nucleotides read TGTGCCAGCAGCCAAACATGGAATGAAAAACTGTTTTTT. Together with reference TRBV5-6 and TRBJ1-4, the CDR3 gives the full variable domain: DAGVTQSPTHLIKTRGQQVTLRCSPKSGHDTVSWYQQALGQGPQFIFQYYEEEERQRGNFPDRFSGHQFPNYSSELNVNALLLGDSALYLCASSQTWNEKLFFGSGTQLSVL.

The chain links TRBV28 to TRBJ1-5; 9 nucleotides align to TRBD1. CDR3 length equals 16 residues. Germline V lookup: CDR1 MDHEN, CDR2 SYDVKM. The junction had 11 bases not matched to a gene; V was cut back by 6 bases and J by 5 bases. For the CDR3, the DNA is TGTGCCAGCAGCGAATCCGGGACAGGGTCTCATCAGCCCCAGCATTTT. Encoded protein: CASSESGTGSHQPQHF.